The clone carrying this T cell receptor beta chain was counted ten times or more. From the 5' RACE reads, TCRdb called clonotypes with MiXCR, one entry per CDR3 protein. The table has about 81,000 distinct CDR3 sequences, around 5.6% seen once. The data derive from a study of early T cells in non-severe SARS-CoV-2 infection. Germline V CDR1 and CDR2: MNHNY, SVGAGI (reference sequence). This CDR3 spans 15 amino acids. With 2 bases removed from V and 2 bases from J, the gap between germline ends came to 13 bases. Sequencing was carried out using whole blood. This TCR was recovered from an adult who was a healthcare worker with PCR-confirmed SARS-CoV-2 infection or an uninfected control (not recorded which). The V gene is TRBV6-6, the J gene TRBJ2-7; D perhaps matches TRBD1 (5 bases). The CDR3 loop is CASSYPSTAAYEQYF. Written as DNA, the CDR3 is TGTGCCAGCAGTTACCCTTCGACAGCCGCCTACGAGCAGTACTTC.